The clone carrying this TCR beta chain was found a few times. The antigen is undetermined. Time point described: newly diagnosed GD, antithyroid drugs for less than 3 months. There was RNA extracted from PBMCs, and the TCR library was made from it. The germline V gene has CDR1 ENHRY and CDR2 SYGVKD. This CDR3 contains 11 residues. Trimming removed 10 bases from V and 3 bases from J, with 10 bases in between. The data stem from a study of regulatory T cells in long-lasting Graves disease. For the study at large: Those Graves' patients who were newly diagnosed had been on antithyroid drugs under 3 months.

Study conclusions and caveats: Lower TCR diversity was seen in persistent Graves' patients than in newly diagnosed ones.

Investigators prepared the TCR beta libraries by applying iRepertoire HTBI primers and Arm-PCR of CDR3 regions. TCRdb reanalysed the multiplex PCR reads using MiXCR and keeps one entry per CDR3 protein. The table has some 330,000 distinct CDR3 sequences, over 9.5% seen once. These data also formed part of another study, on T cells in Graves' hyperthyroidism and ophthalmopathy.

V usage is TRBV10-3 and J usage is TRBJ2-7, with TRBD2 as a possible D gene (5 bases). The sequence was obtained from a woman aged 18-35 years with Graves disease. Sequencing was performed on peripheral blood mononuclear cells (PBMCs), taken at new diagnosis, from a patient treated with antithyroid drugs. The CDR3 sequence is CATTEGYEQYF. CDR3 in DNA: TGTGCCACCACAGAGGGCTACGAGCAGTACTTC.